This entry lists 25 T cell receptor beta chains sequenced from one sample in a study of T cell responses to AZD1222 COVID-19 vaccine. Assay used: immunoSEQ multiplex PCR; TCRdb lists only in-frame clones, some missing. Among about 130,000 clones listed, more than 75% were seen once. The sequencing here drew on peripheral blood, taken on day 0 of AZD1222 vaccination. These receptors originate from an adult in good health.

Note on this clone: This same CDR3 is encoded by further DNA sequences in the sample. The gene calls are TRBV12-3 or TRBV12-4 and TRBJ1-5; no definite D call. The CDR3 contains 13 residues. V lost 3 bases to trimming and J lost 2 bases, with 5 bases between them. The CDR3, as DNA: TGTGCCAGCAGTTTCGGGGGCAATCAGCCCCAGCATTTT. It codes for CASSFGGNQPQHF.

The V and J genes are TRBV2 and TRBJ2-7; D gene uncertain. V was trimmed by 2 bases and J by 7 bases, leaving 15 bases between them. Germline V CDR1 and CDR2: SNHLY, FYNNEI. This CDR3 contains 14 residues. CDR3 bases: TGTGCCAGCAGTGAACAAGGCCCCACTCAAGAGCAGTACTTC. It specifies CASSEQGPTQEQYF. Looking up the rest from reference TRBV2 and TRBJ2-7 gives the full variable domain: EPEVTQTPSHQVTQMGQEVILRCVPISNHLYFYWYRQILGQKVEFLVSFYNNEISEKSEIFDDQFSVERPDGSNFTLKIRSTKLEDSAMYFCASSEQGPTQEQYFGPGTRLTVT.

The rearrangement links TRBV30 to TRBJ2-1; D not certain. The V and J ends lost 0 bases and 9 bases respectively, with 9 bases between them. There are 12 residues in the CDR3. Per germline, CDR1 GTSNPN and CDR2 SVGIG (reference sequence). Written as DNA, the CDR3 is TGTGCCTGGAGTGTGTCTACAAGTGAGCAGTTCTTC. Translation: CAWSVSTSEQFF.

This clone appeared a single time. V usage is TRBV3-1 (or the pseudogene TRBV3-2) and J usage is TRBJ1-1; 7 bases fit TRBD1. V was pared by 5 bases and J by 5 bases, with 11 bases of the junction left unmatched. The CDR3 is 15 amino acids. CDR1 is LGHDT and CDR2 is YNNKEL in the germline V gene (reference sequence). Here the CDR3 reads CASSSPNRGWTEAFF. In nucleotides, the CDR3 is TGTGCCAGCAGCTCCCCGAACAGGGGATGGACTGAAGCTTTCTTT.

The table lists this clone with a few counts. The rearrangement joins TRBV6-1 to TRBJ1-6, with D perhaps matching TRBD1 (5 bases). V lost 3 bases and J lost 11, with 14 bases in between. From germline, CDR1 is MNHNS and CDR2 SASEGT. This CDR3 is built from 14 residues. The CDR3 DNA is TGTGCCAGCAGTGAGGGGACTTCGTCACCACCCCTCCACTTT. This gives the protein CASSEGTSSPPLHF.

The rearrangement uses TRBV18 and TRBJ1-1; 7 bases align to TRBD1. J was trimmed by 0 bases and V by 3 bases; bases with no gene match: 7. The CDR3 is made up of 16 amino acids. CDR1 is KGHSH and CDR2 is LQKENI in the germline V gene. The CDR3 sequence: CASSPLPTGMNTEAFF. CDR3 DNA sequence: TGTGCCAGCTCACCCCTACCGACAGGGATGAACACTGAAGCTTTCTTT.

The rearrangement uses TRBV19 and TRBJ1-5; TRBD1 matches at 7 bases. The germline CDR1 and CDR2 sequences are LNHDA and SQIVND (reference sequence). V trimming: 7 bases; J trimming: 5 bases; junction bases outside the gene matches: 5. The CDR3 length is 13 residues. CDR3 coding DNA: TGTGCCAGTACCTGGGACAGCGATCAGCCCCAGCATTTT. Translation: CASTWDSDQPQHF.

In its sample, this clone was seen once. This chain connects TRBV3-1 (or the pseudogene TRBV3-2) to TRBJ1-5, with 7 nucleotides matching TRBD1. With 4 bases clipped from V and 4 bases from J, the junction kept 1 base outside the gene matches. Germline V gene data show CDR1 as LGHDT and CDR2 as YNNKEL (reference sequence). The CDR3 covers 13 residues. CDR3 amino acids: CASSPGQNQPQHF. The CDR3 DNA follows: TGTGCCAGCAGCCCGGGACAGAATCAGCCCCAGCATTTT.

V is TRBV6-2 or TRBV6-3 and J is TRBJ1-2; D possibly corresponds to TRBD1 (5 bases). This CDR3 spans 13 amino acids. V was pared by 5 bases and J by 6 bases, with 13 bases between. The germline gives CDR1 MNHEY, CDR2 SVGEGT. The CDR3 DNA sequence: TGTGCCAGCAGTCAGGGAGGGTTCAATGGCTACACCTTC. It encodes CASSQGGFNGYTF.

The chain couples TRBV24-1 to TRBJ2-5, with 8 bases that match TRBD2. CDR1 and CDR2 from the germline V gene are KGHDR and SFDVKD. The trim removed 2 bases at V and 2 bases at J, leaving 3 bases unmatched. There are 15 residues in the CDR3. The CDR3 DNA reads TGTGCCACCAGTGATTCGGGGGGGCGGCAAGAGACCCAGTACTTC. This translates into CATSDSGGRQETQYF.

This chain links TRBV12-5 with TRBJ2-1, with TRBD1 identical over 11 bases. The germline V gene encodes CDR1 LGHNT and CDR2 FRNRAP. This CDR3 is built from 14 residues. V gave up 4 bases and J gave up 9 bases; unmatched junction bases: 5. The CDR3 protein is CASGSPGQGVEQFF. CDR3 bases: TGTGCTAGTGGTTCGCCGGGACAGGGGGTTGAGCAGTTCTTC.

As DNA, the CDR3 is TGTGCCAGTAGTCCACCCAGCCGATCTAACTATGGCTACACCTTC. It yields the protein CASSPPSRSNYGYTF. V and J are TRBV19 and TRBJ1-2, with unresolved D. Between the trimmed V and J ends, which lost 5 bases and 0 bases, there was a span of 13 bases. CDR1 LNHDA and CDR2 SQIVND come from the germline V gene (reference sequence). This CDR3 contains 15 residues.

This clone occurred once. This chain connects TRBV7-8 to TRBJ1-5; D is possibly TRBD1 (6 bases). V shed 6 bases and J shed 6 bases, with 12 bases lying between them. CDR1 is SGHVS and CDR2 is FQNEAQ in the germline V gene. The length of the CDR3 is 13 residues. The CDR3 loop is CASRDRGSQPQHF. The CDR3 nucleotides are TGTGCCAGCAGGGACAGAGGGAGTCAGCCCCAGCATTTT.

The chain is built from TRBV29-1 and TRBJ2-3, with TRBD2 as a possible D gene (6 bases). CDR1 and CDR2 (germline): SQVTM, ANQGSEA. The CDR3 has 12 residues. The ends were cut back, 3 bases at V and 7 bases at J, with 11 bases in the middle. Written as DNA, the CDR3 is TGCAGCGTTGAGGAGGGTAGCCATACGCAGTATTTT. The encoded protein is CSVEEGSHTQYF.

The chain employs TRBV7-9 and TRBJ2-7, with 12 nucleotides matching TRBD2. With V trimmed by 1 base and J by 5 bases, 6 bases remained unmatched. Germline CDR1 and CDR2: SEHNR and FQNEAQ (reference sequence). The CDR3 is made up of 16 amino acids. The DNA for the CDR3 is TGTGCCAGCAGCTTAGGACTAGCGGGGGTTAAAGACGAGCAGTACTTC. It translates to CASSLGLAGVKDEQYF.

The V and J genes are TRBV10-3 and TRBJ1-1; D unclear. This CDR3 is 12 amino acids long. CDR1 and CDR2 from the germline V gene are ENHRY and SYGVKD. The V and J ends lost 8 bases and 1 base respectively, with 8 bases between them. Here the CDR3 DNA reads TGTGCCATCGGACGGACGAACACTGAAGCTTTCTTT. It codes for CAIGRTNTEAFF.

The V call is TRBV4-1, the J call TRBJ2-5; either TRBD1 or TRBD2 may supply D (5 bases each). The CDR3 has 14 amino acids. Germline assignment: CDR1 MGHRA and CDR2 YSYEKL. With 6 bases removed from V and 1 base from J, the gap between germline ends came to 12 bases. This CDR3 reads CASRRQGPQETQYF. CDR3 DNA sequence: TGCGCCAGCAGACGTCAGGGACCCCAAGAGACCCAGTACTTC.

The chain employs TRBV5-1 and TRBJ2-3, with D hard to call. The V end lost 3 bases, the J end lost 0 bases, and 11 bases lay between the germline ends. The CDR3 spans 15 residues. CDR1 SGHRS and CDR2 YFSETQ come from the germline V gene. The CDR3 region is CASSSQPLSTDTQYF. The CDR3 nucleotides read TGCGCCAGCAGCTCACAGCCCCTTAGCACAGATACGCAGTATTTT.

This chain links TRBV27 with TRBJ1-2; no reliable D call. The CDR3 extends over 15 amino acids. V was clipped by 4 bases and J by 8 bases, with 20 bases between them. Germline V gene sequence: CDR1 MNHEY, CDR2 SMNVEV (reference sequence). This chain's CDR3 is CASSSLTGSFNGYTF. In nucleotides, the CDR3 is TGTGCCAGCAGTTCCCTCACGGGCAGCTTTAACGGCTACACCTTC.

This chain uses TRBV19 with TRBJ2-3; the D gene could be TRBD1 or TRBD2 (6 bases each). CDR3 length equals 17 residues. Germline assignment: CDR1 LNHDA and CDR2 SQIVND (reference sequence). V was pared by 4 bases and J by 4 bases, with 21 bases between. CDR3 coding DNA: TGTGCCAGTAGTAGGACCGGCACGGGGGCGCGCGCAGATACGCAGTATTTT. Amino acids: CASSRTGTGARADTQYF.

As DNA, the CDR3 is TGCGCCAGCAGCTTGGAAGGGGGGAACTATGGCTACACCTTC. The encoded protein is CASSLEGGNYGYTF. The chain links TRBV5-1 to TRBJ1-2; D might be TRBD1 (6 bases). Germline assignment: CDR1 SGHRS and CDR2 YFSETQ. Trimming stripped 0 bases from V and 2 bases from J, with 8 bases between. CDR3 length: 14 amino acids.

The chain couples TRBV27 to TRBJ2-7, with D maybe TRBD1 (6 bases). The CDR3 runs to 13 residues. V shed 6 bases and J shed 3 bases, with 12 bases lying between them. Germline V lookup: CDR1 MNHEY, CDR2 SMNVEV (reference sequence). The CDR3 DNA follows: TGTGCCAGCAGAAAGACAGGATACTACGAGCAGTACTTC. Translated, it gives CASRKTGYYEQYF.

This chain connects TRBV7-9 to TRBJ1-4, with a tentative D call TRBD1 (6 bases). The V gene lost 2 bases and the J gene lost 8 bases, with 6 bases spanning the gap. Germline V gives CDR1 SEHNR, CDR2 FQNEAQ (reference sequence). The CDR3 covers 12 residues. The CDR3 loop is CASSLQGEKLFF. CDR3 nucleotides: TGTGCCAGCAGCTTACAGGGGGAAAAACTGTTTTTT.

The V gene is TRBV5-4, the J gene TRBJ1-2; D gene unclear. The germline V gene has CDR1 SGHNT and CDR2 YYREEE (reference sequence). Trimming removed 5 bases at V and 6 bases at J, with 14 bases between. This CDR3 spans 13 amino acids. The CDR3 spells CASSTPPTNGYTF. As DNA, the CDR3 is TGTGCCAGCAGTACCCCCCCCACGAATGGCTACACCTTC.

J is TRBJ2-3 and V is TRBV19; 11 bases fit TRBD2. The CDR3 has 16 residues. CDR1 LNHDA and CDR2 SQIVND come from the germline V gene (reference sequence). The V segment lost 5 bases and the J segment 10 bases; nucleotides outside the gene matches: 14. The CDR3: CASSPYSGGASLAQYF. The CDR3 region has the DNA TGTGCCAGTAGTCCTTATAGCGGGGGGGCCAGCCTGGCGCAGTATTTT. The complete variable domain, with remaining parts taken from reference TRBV19 and TRBJ2-3, reads DGGITQSPKYLFRKEGQNVTLSCEQNLNHDAMYWYRQDPGQGLRLIYYSQIVNDFQKGDIAEGYSVSREKKESFPLTVTSAQKNPTAFYLCASSPYSGGASLAQYFGPGTRLTVL.